This T cell receptor (beta chain) was retrieved from a study of CD8+CD57+ T cells in acquired aplastic anemia. Study summary: Isolated CD4+ and CD8+ cells, once sorted, yielded DNA averaging about 3 ug.

This clonotype was seen at least ten times. The antigen remains undetermined. Previously, flow cytometry had revealed CD8+CD57+ cell expansion in the patients chosen for sequencing. Both TCR beta VDJ combination and CDR3 sequence profiling were carried out. Genomic DNA was the template for this profiling. TCRdb called the reads again in MiXCR, with one record for every CDR3 protein. In the table there are under 500,000 distinct CDR3 sequences, about a third of which are singletons. Regarding the study as a whole: Patients and controls shared some 30 CD8+ CDR3 sequences.

V lost 1 base and J 4 bases, leaving 3 bases between the germline ends. Germline CDR1 and CDR2: SGHTA and FQGNSA. This CDR3 comprises 12 residues. The sequence derives from a human donor with aplastic anemia. This chain connects TRBV7-2 to TRBJ2-3; unclear D gene. Input material: sorted CD4+, CD8+, or CD8+CD57+ T cells (not recorded which) from PBMCs. For the CDR3, the DNA is TGTGCCAGCAGCTTAGTGGCAGATACGCAGTATTTT. Protein product: CASSLVADTQYF.